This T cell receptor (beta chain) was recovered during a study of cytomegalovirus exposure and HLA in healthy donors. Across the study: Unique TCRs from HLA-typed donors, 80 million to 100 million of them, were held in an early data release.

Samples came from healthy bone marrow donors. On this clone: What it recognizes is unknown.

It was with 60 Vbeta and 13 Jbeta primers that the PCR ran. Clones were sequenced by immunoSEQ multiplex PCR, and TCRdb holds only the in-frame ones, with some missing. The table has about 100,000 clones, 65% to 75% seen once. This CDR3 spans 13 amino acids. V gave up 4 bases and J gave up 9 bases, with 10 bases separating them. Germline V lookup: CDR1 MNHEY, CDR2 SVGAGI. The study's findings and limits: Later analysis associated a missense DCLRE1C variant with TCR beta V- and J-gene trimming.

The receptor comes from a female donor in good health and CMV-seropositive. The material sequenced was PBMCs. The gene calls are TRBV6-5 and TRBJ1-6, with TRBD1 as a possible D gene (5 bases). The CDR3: CASSSTESSPLHF. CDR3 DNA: TGTGCCAGCAGTTCGACAGAATCTTCACCCCTCCACTTT.